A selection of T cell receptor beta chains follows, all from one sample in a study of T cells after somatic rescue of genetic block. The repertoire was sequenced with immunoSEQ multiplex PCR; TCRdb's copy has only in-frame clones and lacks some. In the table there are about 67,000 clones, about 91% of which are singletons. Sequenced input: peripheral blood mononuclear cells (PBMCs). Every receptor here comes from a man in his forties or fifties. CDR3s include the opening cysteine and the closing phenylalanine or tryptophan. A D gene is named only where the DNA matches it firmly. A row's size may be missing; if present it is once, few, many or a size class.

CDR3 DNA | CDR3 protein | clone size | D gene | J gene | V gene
TGCGCCAGCAGTAAATGGGGCAGGGAAGGCGATCAGCCCCAGCATTTT | CASSKWGREGDQPQHF | - | - | TRBJ1-5 | TRBV23-1
TGTGCCAGCTCACCAAGGAGCGATAATGAAAAACTGTTTTTT | CASSPRSDNEKLFF | - | - | TRBJ1-4 | TRBV18
TGTGCCAGCTCACCACCCAACAGGGGGCAAAGAGGAAACACCATATATTTT | CASSPPNRGQRGNTIYF | - | TRBD1 | TRBJ1-3 | TRBV18
TGTGCCAGCTCACCGGCGGTGAACACTGAAGCTTTCTTT | CASSPAVNTEAFF | few | - | TRBJ1-1 | TRBV18
TGTGCCAGCAGTGATAGGGGACAGGGGTACGAGCAGTACTTC | CASSDRGQGYEQYF | - | TRBD1 | TRBJ2-7 | TRBV2
TGCGCCAGCAGCCCTCTTGCAGGGAGCAATCAGCCCCAGCATTTT | CASSPLAGSNQPQHF | - | - | TRBJ1-5 | TRBV5-1
TGCGCCAGCAGCTTGCACGGACAGGGGAGGAGGCCCTACAATGAGCAGTTCTTC | CASSLHGQGRRPYNEQFF | - | TRBD1 | TRBJ2-1 | TRBV5-1
TGTGCCAGCAGCTTCGGGACAGGGGGGGAGACCCAGTACTTC | CASSFGTGGETQYF | - | TRBD1 | TRBJ2-5 | TRBV5-5
TGTGCCTGGAGTTCAGGGGGCTTGTACGAGCAGTACTTC | CAWSSGGLYEQYF | few | TRBD1 | TRBJ2-7 | TRBV30
TGTGCCAGCAGCCTAAGGACCGGGACAGGGATACGCAATGAGCAGTTCTTC | CASSLRTGTGIRNEQFF | - | TRBD1 | TRBJ2-1 | TRBV7-2
TGTGCCAGCAGCTCCCATTTGGGGGTCGAGCAGTACTTC | CASSSHLGVEQYF | - | - | TRBJ2-7 | TRBV11-2
TGTGCCAGCAGGCGGGCCTACAGGGACTATGGCTACACCTTC | CASRRAYRDYGYTF | - | - | TRBJ1-2 | TRBV2
TGTGCCAGCAGTCCGAGTTGGGGTGGTGGCACTGAAGCTTTCTTT | CASSPSWGGGTEAFF | - | - | TRBJ1-1 | TRBV27
TGTGCCAGCAGCCTGGACAGTATCTATGGCTACACCTTC | CASSLDSIYGYTF | - | - | TRBJ1-2 | TRBV5-4
TGCGCCAGCAGCTCGCTGGGACAGGGGGACTCCTACGAGCAGTACTTC | CASSSLGQGDSYEQYF | - | TRBD1 | TRBJ2-7 | TRBV5-1
TGTGCCAGTAGTCTGGGCGGGAGGTCCGTTCTCTATGGTGAGCAGTTCTTC | CASSLGGRSVLYGEQFF | - | TRBD2 | TRBJ2-1 | TRBV19
TGCGCCAGCAGTGAGTCAGAATCATACGAGCAGTACTTC | CASSESESYEQYF | few | - | TRBJ2-7 | TRBV10-1
TGTGCCAGTAGTATTGGCCAGTCTGCTGAAGCTTTCTTT | CASSIGQSAEAFF | - | - | TRBJ1-1 | TRBV19
TGTGCCAGCAGCTCGCTTGGGGGGCCTAACGAGCAGTACTTC | CASSSLGGPNEQYF | - | - | TRBJ2-7 | TRBV5-8
TGTGCCAGCAGTCAGTCGGCGGGGGCCAACGTCCTGACTTTC | CASSQSAGANVLTF | once | - | TRBJ2-6 | TRBV2
TGTGCCAGCAGCTCCGGACTAGCGGGGGAGGGAGATACGCAGTATTTT | CASSSGLAGEGDTQYF | - | TRBD2 | TRBJ2-3 | TRBV7-2
TGTGCCAGTAGTATTGCGGCTGAGCAGTTCTTC | CASSIAAEQFF | - | - | TRBJ2-1 | TRBV19
TGTGCCAGCAGTAACGCCGACACCTACGAGCAGTACTTC | CASSNADTYEQYF | once | - | TRBJ2-7 | TRBV11-2
TGTGCCAGTAGTATAGATAGCGGGGGGGCCCGCCTTTACAATGAGCAGTTCTTC | CASSIDSGGARLYNEQFF | - | TRBD2 | TRBJ2-1 | TRBV19
TGTGCCAGCAGCGTAGATATGGAAGGTTACGAGCAGTACTTC | CASSVDMEGYEQYF | - | - | TRBJ2-7 | TRBV9
TGCGCCAGCAGCCAAGCCGCCCGGGCCTATAATGAAAAACTGTTTTTT | CASSQAARAYNEKLFF | - | - | TRBJ1-4 | TRBV4-3
TGTGCCAGCAGTAAAGGGGGCGACGAGCAGTACTTC | CASSKGGDEQYF | - | TRBD1 | TRBJ2-7 | TRBV7-8
TGTGCCAGCAGGGGACTTCAAGAGACCCAGTACTTC | CASRGLQETQYF | - | - | TRBJ2-5 | TRBV2
TGCGCCAGCAGCCAAGATCAGACGAGCGGGAGAAAGTACTTC | CASSQDQTSGRKYF | few | TRBD2 | TRBJ2-7 | TRBV4-3
TGTGCCAGTAGTATTGTCGAGAACACTGAAGCTTTCTTT | CASSIVENTEAFF | - | - | TRBJ1-1 | TRBV19
TGTGCCAGTTGGAGAGGGGGATCAGGGAATTCACCCCTCCACTTT | CASWRGGSGNSPLHF | medium-sized | - | TRBJ1-6 | TRBV6-1
TGTGCCAGCAGTCTAGGGCAGGAAGAGACCCAGTACTTC | CASSLGQEETQYF | - | - | TRBJ2-5 | TRBV7-2
TGTGCCAGCAGTGAGAGGGAAAGGGGAAAACTGTTTTTT | CASSERERGKLFF | - | - | TRBJ1-4 | TRBV2
TGTGCCAGCAGTGGGCAACCGGGACAGGGCTCCTACGAGCAGTACTTC | CASSGQPGQGSYEQYF | - | TRBD1 | TRBJ2-7 | TRBV25-1
TGCGCCAGCAGTGGCGGGAGCACAGATACGCAGTATTTT | CASSGGSTDTQYF | - | - | TRBJ2-3 | TRBV10-1